The 19 T cell receptor beta chains given below trace back to one sample, sequenced in a study of beta chain features in type 1 diabetes. Study observations and caveats: Patients with Type 1 diabetes showed moderately but significantly shorter TCRB CDR3s in all four CD4+ subsets.

Their antigen targets remain unknown. All of the isolated RNA was reverse transcribed, so expressed TCRB transcripts were sequenced. Profiling relied on immunoSEQ multiplex PCR, and the TCRdb table lists in-frame clones only, not all of them. Of 25,000 to 30,000 clones in the sample, almost 50% were seen once. Sequences were obtained from stem cell memory CD4+ T cells from blood. The receptors shown here come from a man aged 25-45 years with type 1 diabetes.

This clone showed up just a few times. The CDR3 loop is CASSPDRGLSPLHF. The CDR3 DNA is TGCGCCAGCAGCCCGGACAGGGGGCTTTCACCCCTCCACTTT. The genes are TRBV5-1 and TRBJ1-6, with 11 bases fitting TRBD1. Germline CDR1 reads SGHRS; CDR2 reads YFSETQ. J was trimmed by 9 bases and V by 4 bases; bases with no gene match: 3. This CDR3 region has 14 residues.

The DNA for the CDR3 is TGTGCCAGTAGGATCGGAGCCGGGGAGCTGTTTTTT. Its translation: CASRIGAGELFF. The chain has TRBV19 and TRBJ2-2; D gene uncertain. CDR1 and CDR2 (germline): LNHDA, SQIVND (reference sequence). This CDR3 is 12 amino acids long. V lost 6 bases to trimming and J lost 6 bases, with 8 bases between them. Looking up the rest from reference TRBV19 and TRBJ2-2 gives the full variable domain: DGGITQSPKYLFRKEGQNVTLSCEQNLNHDAMYWYRQDPGQGLRLIYYSQIVNDFQKGDIAEGYSVSREKKESFPLTVTSAQKNPTAFYLCASRIGAGELFFGEGSRLTVL.

The chain links TRBV19 to TRBJ1-5; TRBD1 aligns across 7 bases. Per germline, CDR1 LNHDA and CDR2 SQIVND (reference sequence). V lost 8 bases to trimming and J lost 5 bases; unmatched junction nucleotides: 3. This CDR3 spans 12 amino acids. The CDR3 DNA is TGTGCCAGTGGACAGGCAGATCAGCCCCAGCATTTT. Amino acids: CASGQADQPQHF.

This clone was detected only a few times. The chain combines TRBV11-2 with TRBJ2-7; 9 nucleotides align to TRBD1. This CDR3 comprises 15 residues. The germline CDR1 and CDR2 sequences are SGHAT and FQNNGV. With 4 bases clipped from V and 2 bases from J, the junction kept 6 bases outside the gene matches. CDR3 region: CASSSGTGRTYEQYF. As DNA, the CDR3 is TGTGCCAGCAGCTCTGGGACAGGGAGGACCTACGAGCAGTACTTC.

The chain couples TRBV30 to TRBJ1-1; possibly TRBD1 for D (5 bases). This CDR3 is built from 13 residues. Trimming cost V 0 bases and J 5 bases, with 10 bases left between them. CDR1 and CDR2 from the germline V gene are GTSNPN and SVGIG (reference sequence). Written as DNA, the CDR3 is TGTGCCTGGAGTGTATCTAGGGGAACTGAAGCTTTCTTT. This gives the protein CAWSVSRGTEAFF.

This clone was observed a handful of times. The CDR3 region has the DNA TGTGCCAGCAGCTTAGGAACCCCGCACCGGGTAGATACGCAGTATTTT. This translates into CASSLGTPHRVDTQYF. The chain joins TRBV7-9 to TRBJ2-3; D unclear. With 1 base removed from V and 5 bases from J, the gap between germline ends came to 16 bases. This CDR3 has 16 residues. The germline CDR1 and CDR2 sequences are SEHNR and FQNEAQ (reference sequence).

This chain links TRBV10-1 with TRBJ2-3, with TRBD1 identical over 7 bases. The CDR3 totals 15 residues. CDR1 WNHNN and CDR2 SYGVQD come from the germline V gene (reference sequence). The junction had 8 bases not matched to a gene; V was cut back by 5 bases and J by 3 bases. CDR3 loop: CASSRWTGQTDTQYF. The CDR3 DNA follows: TGCGCCAGCAGTCGGTGGACAGGTCAGACAGATACGCAGTATTTT.

The chain recombines TRBV15 with TRBJ1-5; no reliable D call. This CDR3 is 13 amino acids long. V was pared by 4 bases and J by 1 base, with 5 bases between. Germline V gene lookup returns CDR1 LNHNV and CDR2 YYDKDF (reference sequence). In DNA form, the CDR3 reads TGTGCCACCAGCATCCAGAGCAATCAGCCCCAGCATTTT. This translates into CATSIQSNQPQHF.

This clone has just a few counts. The V gene is TRBV15, the J gene TRBJ2-2; 9 bases line up with TRBD1. This CDR3 has 15 residues. V shed 5 bases, J shed 4 bases, and the junction held 5 bases outside the gene matches. CDR1 and CDR2 from the germline V gene are LNHNV and YYDKDF (reference sequence). The CDR3, as DNA: TGTGCCACCAGCCTTCGACAGGGGGGCACCGGGGAGCTGTTTTTT. Translating it yields CATSLRQGGTGELFF. Filled out from reference TRBV15 and TRBJ2-2, the complete variable domain reads DAMVIQNPRYQVTQFGKPVTLSCSQTLNHNVMYWYQQKSSQAPKLLFHYYDKDFNNEADTPDNFQSRRPNTSFCFLDIRSPGLGDTAMYLCATSLRQGGTGELFFGEGSRLTVL.

The chain couples TRBV30 to TRBJ2-7, with D perhaps matching TRBD2 (6 bases). Germline V CDR1 and CDR2: GTSNPN, SVGIG (reference sequence). The CDR3 is made up of 15 amino acids. V lost 0 bases and J 2 bases, leaving 14 bases between the germline ends. This chain's CDR3 is CAWSVRRDATYEQYF. For the CDR3, the DNA is TGTGCCTGGAGTGTACGGCGGGACGCCACCTACGAGCAGTACTTC.

This sequence joins TRBV2 and TRBJ1-3, with TRBD1 matching 9 bases. The V gene's germline CDR1 is SNHLY and CDR2 FYNNEI. J gave up 1 base and V 6 bases, and 4 bases lay outside the gene matches. This CDR3 contains 15 residues. The CDR3 sequence: CASSVQGASGNTIYF. The CDR3 DNA follows: TGTGCCAGCAGCGTACAGGGGGCATCTGGAAACACCATATATTTT.

In its sample, this clone was seen once. V is TRBV4-2 and J is TRBJ1-1; D not certain. Germline CDR1 and CDR2: LGHNA and YNFKEQ. Trimming removed 1 base from V and 0 bases from J, with 12 bases in between. The CDR3 totals 16 residues. The CDR3 DNA sequence: TGTGCCAGCAGCCAAGCGGCGGCGGGGTTGAACACTGAAGCTTTCTTT. As protein: CASSQAAAGLNTEAFF.

This sequence joins TRBV5-1 and TRBJ2-1; 9 bases align to TRBD1. The V gene's germline CDR1 is SGHRS and CDR2 YFSETQ. CDR3 length equals 14 residues. The V and J ends lost 3 bases and 5 bases, in that order; junction bases with no gene match: 3. The CDR3 spells CASSSGTGNNEQFF. The DNA for the CDR3 is TGCGCCAGCAGCTCCGGGACAGGGAACAATGAGCAGTTCTTC.

The chain joins TRBV18 to TRBJ2-1; D might be TRBD2 (5 bases). The CDR3 contains 15 residues. The V gene's germline CDR1 is KGHSH and CDR2 LQKENI. Deletions cut 3 bases from V and 6 bases from J, with 15 bases between. CDR3 amino acids: CASSPVGELFNEQFF. The CDR3 nucleotides are TGTGCCAGCTCACCGGTGGGAGAGCTTTTCAATGAGCAGTTCTTC.

V and J are TRBV11-2 and TRBJ2-7, with a weak D call TRBD2 (6 bases). The CDR3 totals 14 residues. Looked up from germline, CDR1 is SGHAT and CDR2 is FQNNGV. Trimming left V 0 bases short and J 5 bases short, with 11 bases between. DNA for the CDR3: TGTGCCAGCAGCTTAGATGCCGCGGGGCACGAGCAGTACTTC. It codes for CASSLDAAGHEQYF.

In its sample, this clone was seen a few times. This chain links TRBV28 with TRBJ1-2; 7 positions match TRBD1. The J segment lost 8 bases and the V segment lost 4 bases, leaving 13 bases of the junction unmatched. This CDR3 has 15 residues. The germline CDR1 and CDR2 sequences are MDHEN and SYDVKM. The CDR3 bases are TGTGCCAGCAGTTCGGTTGCCCAGGGGGACTCCGGCTACACCTTC. Protein sequence: CASSSVAQGDSGYTF.

This chain links TRBV18 with TRBJ2-1; 9 bases map to TRBD2. The CDR3 is made up of 16 amino acids. Germline V gene sequence: CDR1 KGHSH, CDR2 LQKENI. Trimming took 4 bases from V and 15 from J; bases not matched to a gene: 19. The CDR3 reads CASSLSTDPGTSFPFF. The CDR3 DNA sequence: TGTGCCAGCTCACTCAGCACCGACCCCGGGACTAGCTTTCCGTTCTTC.

V usage is TRBV5-1 and J usage is TRBJ2-6, with 7 bases fitting TRBD1. The CDR3 has 18 amino acids. Germline lookup yields CDR1 SGHRS and CDR2 YFSETQ. V gave up 0 bases and J gave up 0 bases; unmatched junction bases: 6. The CDR3 loop is CASSLGGQTVSGANVLTF. The CDR3 DNA sequence: TGCGCCAGCAGCTTGGGGGGACAGACCGTCTCTGGGGCCAACGTCCTGACTTTC. The full variable domain, its missing parts supplied by reference TRBV5-1 and TRBJ2-6, is KAGVTQTPRYLIKTRGQQVTLSCSPISGHRSVSWYQQTPGQGLQFLFEYFSETQRNKGNFPGRFSGRQFSNSRSEMNVSTLELGDSALYLCASSLGGQTVSGANVLTFGAGSRLTVL.

V is TRBV7-9 and J is TRBJ1-1; D possibly corresponds to TRBD1 (5 bases). Per germline, CDR1 SEHNR and CDR2 FQNEAQ (reference sequence). The CDR3 is 14 residues long. The V end lost 0 bases, the J end lost 3 bases, and 8 bases lay between the germline ends. This CDR3 reads CASSLAGEDTEAFF. In DNA, the CDR3 is TGTGCCAGCAGCTTAGCAGGGGAGGACACTGAAGCTTTCTTT.